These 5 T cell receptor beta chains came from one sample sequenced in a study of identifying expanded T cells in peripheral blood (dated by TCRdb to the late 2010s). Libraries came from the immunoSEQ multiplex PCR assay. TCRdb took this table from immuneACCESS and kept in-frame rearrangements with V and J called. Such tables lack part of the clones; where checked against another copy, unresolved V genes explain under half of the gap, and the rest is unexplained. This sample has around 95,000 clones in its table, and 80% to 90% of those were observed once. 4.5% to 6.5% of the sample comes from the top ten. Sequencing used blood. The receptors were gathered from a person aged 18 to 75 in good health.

The CDR3 bases are TGTGCCAGCAGCTTAACAACTATTCAAGGCGAGCAGTACTTC. This sequence encodes CASSLTTIQGEQYF. The chain employs TRBV13 and TRBJ2-7; D is uncertain. CDR3 size: 14 residues. Germline loops: CDR1 PRHDT, CDR2 FYEKMQ (reference sequence). The ends were cut back, 2 bases at V and 6 bases at J, with 14 bases in the middle.

CDR3 DNA sequence: TGTGCCAGCAGCGCCGGGCAGCTCAAAGCTTTCTTT. It specifies CASSAGQLKAFF. The chain employs TRBV7-9 and TRBJ1-1; D is unclear. Germline CDR1 and CDR2: SEHNR and FQNEAQ (reference sequence). The V gene lost 5 bases and the J gene lost 9 bases, with 13 bases spanning the gap. The CDR3 covers 12 residues.

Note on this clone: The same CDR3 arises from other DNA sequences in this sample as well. The CDR3 nucleotides read TGCGCCAGCAGCCAAGATAGGGAGCAGCCCCAGCATTTT. As protein: CASSQDREQPQHF. This chain joins TRBV4-3 and TRBJ1-5; D remains unclear. The CDR3 loop spans 13 amino acids. Looked up from germline, CDR1 is LGHNA and CDR2 is YSLEER. V lost 0 bases to trimming and J lost 7 bases, with 7 bases between them.

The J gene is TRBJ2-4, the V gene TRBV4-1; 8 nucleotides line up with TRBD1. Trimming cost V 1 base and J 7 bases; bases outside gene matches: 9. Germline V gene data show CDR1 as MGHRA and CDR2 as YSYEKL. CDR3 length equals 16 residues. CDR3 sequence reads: CASSQASLGQGNIQYF. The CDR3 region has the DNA TGCGCCAGCAGCCAAGCCTCCTTAGGACAGGGTAACATTCAGTACTTC.

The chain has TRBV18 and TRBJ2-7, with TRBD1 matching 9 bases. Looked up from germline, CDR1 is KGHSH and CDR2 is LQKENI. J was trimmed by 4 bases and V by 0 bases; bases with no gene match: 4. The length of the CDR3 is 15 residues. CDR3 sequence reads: CASSPPGQGWYEQYF. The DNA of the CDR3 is TGTGCCAGCTCACCACCCGGACAGGGGTGGTACGAGCAGTACTTC.